This passage covers 23 T cell receptor beta chains from one sample sequenced in a study of T cell responses to AZD1222 COVID-19 vaccine. Repertoires were generated with immunoSEQ multiplex PCR, while TCRdb's copy carries only in-frame clones and drops some. The sample records fewer than 150,000 clones, 93% being singletons. This specimen was peripheral blood, taken on day 0 of AZD1222 vaccination. These TCRs come from an adult in good health.

DNA of the CDR3: TGTGCCAGCAGCCTTGGGACAGTAAATCAGCCCCAGCATTTT. Protein sequence: CASSLGTVNQPQHF. The rearrangement links TRBV7-9 to TRBJ1-5, with TRBD1 matching over 7 bases. V gave up 5 bases and J gave up 4 bases; unmatched junction bases: 5. The CDR3 spans 14 residues. CDR1 and CDR2 (germline): SEHNR, FQNEAQ (reference sequence). Using reference TRBV7-9 and TRBJ1-5 for the parts outside the CDR3, the full variable domain is DTGVSQNPRHKITKRGQNVTFRCDPISEHNRLYWYRQTLGQGPEFLTYFQNEAQLEKSRLLSDRFSAERPKGSFSTLEIQRTEQGDSAMYLCASSLGTVNQPQHFGDGTRLSIL.

The chain couples TRBV6-5 to TRBJ1-2; the match to TRBD1 covers 8 bases. Germline V gene data show CDR1 as MNHEY and CDR2 as SVGAGI. Trimming took 6 bases from V and 7 from J; bases not matched to a gene: 10. The CDR3 extends over 14 amino acids. CDR3 region: CASRRPDRGAGYTF. In DNA form, the CDR3 reads TGTGCCAGCAGACGACCAGACAGGGGAGCTGGCTACACCTTC.

This chain connects TRBV11-2 to TRBJ2-2; D tentatively reads TRBD1 or TRBD2 (5 bases each). Trimming took 3 bases from V and 7 from J, leaving 12 bases between them. Germline lookup yields CDR1 SGHAT and CDR2 FQNNGV. CDR3 length equals 14 residues. CDR3 bases: TGTGCCAGCAGCTTCCGGGGCCTGGGCGGGGAGCTGTTTTTT. This sequence encodes CASSFRGLGGELFF.

This chain joins TRBV5-6 and TRBJ1-2; 7 bases map to TRBD1. The germline gives CDR1 SGHDT, CDR2 YYEEEE. The CDR3 loop spans 17 amino acids. V was pared by 6 bases and J by 4 bases, with 18 bases of the junction left unmatched. In DNA, the CDR3 is TGTGCCAGCACCGCGGGCACAGGGGCAGCGGAAATCTATGGCTACACCTTC. Its protein is CASTAGTGAAEIYGYTF. Full variable domain (outside the CDR3, taken from reference TRBV5-6 and TRBJ1-2): DAGVTQSPTHLIKTRGQQVTLRCSPKSGHDTVSWYQQALGQGPQFIFQYYEEEERQRGNFPDRFSGHQFPNYSSELNVNALLLGDSALYLCASTAGTGAAEIYGYTFGSGTRLTVV.

The table lists this clone with a few counts. The CDR3 coding sequence is TGTGCCAGCAATGGGAATGTGGAGCGGGGATTCCTCCACTTT. It yields the protein CASNGNVERGFLHF. This sequence joins TRBV2 and TRBJ1-6; D call uncertain. The CDR3 spans 14 residues. V shed 7 bases and J shed 15 bases, with 22 bases lying between them. Looked up from germline, CDR1 is SNHLY and CDR2 is FYNNEI.

The rearrangement links TRBV9 to TRBJ1-2; a possible D gene is TRBD1 (5 bases). Trimming took off 2 bases at V and 3 bases at J, with 14 bases between the two ends. The CDR3 consists of 15 residues. Looked up from germline, CDR1 is SGDLS and CDR2 is YYNGEE. CDR3 in amino acids: CASSVRSGGDYGYTF. CDR3 bases: TGTGCCAGCAGCGTCAGGTCCGGGGGGGACTATGGCTACACCTTC.

The V gene is TRBV7-2, the J gene TRBJ1-2; the D gene is possibly TRBD1 (6 bases). CDR1 and CDR2 (germline): SGHTA, FQGNSA. Trimming took 2 bases from V and 4 from J, leaving 14 bases between them. This CDR3 comprises 15 residues. CDR3 protein: CASSLLSGAGYGYTF. The CDR3 DNA follows: TGTGCCAGCAGCTTACTTTCGGGGGCTGGCTATGGCTACACCTTC.

The chain carries TRBV6-5 and TRBJ1-1, with a possible D match to TRBD1 (5 bases). The CDR3 consists of 14 residues. The ends were cut back, 6 bases at V and 10 bases at J, with 21 bases in the middle. Germline lookup yields CDR1 MNHEY and CDR2 SVGAGI. CDR3 in DNA: TGTGCCAGCAGGTCGACCGGGACTTCCAAGGCAGCTTTCTTT. Translating gives CASRSTGTSKAAFF.

This chain joins TRBV19 and TRBJ2-1; D ambiguous. The CDR3 has 13 residues. CDR1 is LNHDA, CDR2 SQIVND, per germline (reference sequence). Trimming took 6 bases from V and 0 from J, leaving 6 bases between them. The CDR3 spells CASRYSSYNEQFF. CDR3 DNA sequence: TGTGCCAGTAGGTATAGCTCCTACAATGAGCAGTTCTTC.

The V and J genes are TRBV18 and TRBJ2-5, with 9 positions matching TRBD2. Germline assignment: CDR1 KGHSH and CDR2 LQKENI. The V and J ends lost 1 base and 2 bases, in that order; junction bases with no gene match: 8. The CDR3 extends over 17 amino acids. The CDR3 DNA follows: TGTGCCAGCTCACCACGGAGCAGCGGGGGGCGGCAAGAGACCCAGTACTTC. Its translation: CASSPRSSGGRQETQYF.

The chain recombines TRBV18 with TRBJ1-3; no reliable D call. The V end lost 1 base, the J end lost 4 bases, and 14 bases lay between the germline ends. Germline lookup yields CDR1 KGHSH and CDR2 LQKENI. The CDR3 has 16 amino acids. As DNA, the CDR3 is TGTGCCAGCTCACCACAGGAGGTTCCATACGGAAACACCATATATTTT. Translating it yields CASSPQEVPYGNTIYF.

CDR3 amino acids: CASRPQGAYGYTF. The CDR3 DNA is TGTGCCAGCAGACCACAGGGGGCTTATGGCTACACCTTC. The V gene is TRBV3-1 (or the pseudogene TRBV3-2), the J gene TRBJ1-2; 9 bases map to TRBD1. V shed 6 bases, J shed 5 bases, and the junction held 4 bases outside the gene matches. Germline V lookup: CDR1 LGHDT, CDR2 YNNKEL (reference sequence). The CDR3 contains 13 residues.

The chain couples TRBV7-9 to TRBJ1-1; no clear D. CDR1 and CDR2 (germline): SEHNR, FQNEAQ (reference sequence). V lost 5 bases, J lost 10 bases, and 17 bases lay in between. CDR3 length equals 13 residues. The CDR3 DNA reads TGTGCCAGCAGCCCCTCCGCCGGGGTAGGAGCTTTCTTT. This sequence encodes CASSPSAGVGAFF.

This clone was recorded once. J is TRBJ1-2 and V is TRBV5-4; D perhaps matches TRBD1 (5 bases). Germline assignment: CDR1 SGHNT and CDR2 YYREEE (reference sequence). V lost 1 base and J 2 bases, leaving 6 bases between the germline ends. This CDR3 contains 13 residues. CDR3 nucleotide sequence: TGTGCCAGCAGCTTGAACAGGAACTATGGCTACACCTTC. Its protein product is CASSLNRNYGYTF.

The chain carries TRBV27 and TRBJ2-1, with 7 bases fitting TRBD1. CDR1 and CDR2 from the germline V gene are MNHEY and SMNVEV (reference sequence). The CDR3 runs to 16 residues. J was trimmed by 3 bases and V by 3 bases; bases with no gene match: 8. The CDR3 spells CASSFFLGTDYNEQFF. Here the CDR3 DNA reads TGTGCCAGCAGTTTCTTCTTGGGGACAGACTACAATGAGCAGTTCTTC.

The chain links TRBV27 to TRBJ2-5, with 13 bases fitting TRBD2. V lost 0 bases to trimming and J lost 1 base; unmatched junction nucleotides: 5. Germline values: CDR1 MNHEY, CDR2 SMNVEV (reference sequence). The CDR3 extends over 18 amino acids. CDR3: CASSLSWGLAGIQETQYF. In DNA form, the CDR3 reads TGTGCCAGCAGTTTATCCTGGGGACTAGCGGGAATCCAAGAGACCCAGTACTTC.

DNA of the CDR3: TGCGCCAGCAGCCAAGTTGGAGGGGCGGTGTACGAGCAGTACTTC. It yields the protein CASSQVGGAVYEQYF. The rearrangement joins TRBV4-1 to TRBJ2-7, with D perhaps TRBD2 (6 bases). This CDR3 spans 15 amino acids. The germline V gene encodes CDR1 MGHRA and CDR2 YSYEKL. V was clipped by 1 base and J by 4 bases, with 14 bases between them.

The chain is built from TRBV25-1 and TRBJ1-2; possible D gene TRBD1, 6 bases. Trimming took 1 base from V and 8 from J, leaving 26 bases between them. The germline V gene has CDR1 MGHDK and CDR2 SYGVNS. The CDR3 extends over 18 amino acids. CDR3 sequence: CASSEWGPGGGGTRGYTF. Written as DNA, the CDR3 is TGTGCCAGCAGTGAATGGGGGCCCGGGGGCGGAGGAACTCGGGGCTACACCTTC.

The chain combines TRBV6-4 with TRBJ1-2, with a possible D match to TRBD1 (5 bases). The length of the CDR3 is 14 residues. V lost 0 bases, J lost 7 bases, and 12 bases lay in between. CDR1 is MRHNA and CDR2 is SNTAGT in the germline V gene. The DNA of the CDR3 is TGTGCCAGCAGTGACTCGTCCAGGGCGGGTGGCTACACCTTC. This sequence encodes CASSDSSRAGGYTF.

This clone showed up just a few times. The chain carries TRBV19 and TRBJ1-1, with a weak D call TRBD1 (5 bases). CDR1 LNHDA and CDR2 SQIVND come from the germline V gene (reference sequence). The CDR3 sequence is 12 residues long. Between the trimmed V and J ends, which lost 3 bases and 9 bases, there was a span of 11 bases. This CDR3 reads CASSIDRGKAFF. CDR3 bases: TGTGCCAGTAGTATTGACCGGGGGAAAGCTTTCTTT.

The gene calls are TRBV11-2 and TRBJ1-2; TRBD1 is a possible D gene (5 bases). Trimming shortened V by 0 bases and J by 4 bases, and 12 bases separated the two germline ends. CDR3 length equals 15 residues. Germline V gene lookup returns CDR1 SGHAT and CDR2 FQNNGV. The CDR3 loop is CASSLDGAGAYGYTF. DNA of the CDR3: TGTGCCAGCAGCTTAGACGGGGCAGGAGCCTATGGCTACACCTTC.

The chain recombines TRBV5-6 with TRBJ2-2; 12 positions match TRBD2. Germline assignment: CDR1 SGHDT and CDR2 YYEEEE. Germline trimming cut 3 bases from V and 3 bases from J; bases unmatched to any gene: 6. The length of the CDR3 is 17 residues. CDR3 protein: CASSWKTSGGHTGELFF. The CDR3 coding sequence is TGTGCCAGCAGCTGGAAGACTAGCGGGGGTCACACCGGGGAGCTGTTTTTT.

The chain links TRBV27 to TRBJ1-1; D possibly corresponds to TRBD1 (6 bases). Germline V gene lookup returns CDR1 MNHEY and CDR2 SMNVEV (reference sequence). The CDR3 has 15 residues. V was clipped by 6 bases and J by 3 bases, with 17 bases between them. The CDR3 coding sequence is TGTGCCAGCAGCCCGGGTTTTAGGGGGGACACTGAAGCTTTCTTT. Protein product: CASSPGFRGDTEAFF.